This TCR beta chain came from a study of vaccination and CD4 T cells after COVID-19. Study-level findings and limits: Recorded median SARS-CoV-2-reactive clonotype numbers increased from 21 to 38 without reaching significance.

Comments on this clonotype: Its antigen is not known.

J lost 7 bases, V lost 6 bases, and 7 bases had no gene match. Per the germline V gene, CDR1 is MNHEY and CDR2 is SVGEGT. The CDR3 is made up of 13 amino acids. The assay that was used to sequence DNA from cultured CD4+ T cells was the Oncomine TCR Beta short-read assay. TCRdb called the PCR reads again in MiXCR, with one record for every CDR3 protein. The data show 9,500 to 15,000 distinct CDR3 sequences, roughly 68% seen once. Treatment specified: roughly 10-day PBMC culture with coronavirus spike peptide pools or control peptides (ViraFEST assay). This receptor was obtained from a human donor who had recovered from COVID-19. This chain joins TRBV6-2 or TRBV6-3 and TRBJ2-3; 7 nucleotides align to TRBD2. Sequenced here: CD4+ T cells from blood, cultured in vitro, sampled before SARS-CoV-2 vaccination. The CDR3 loop is CASRRTSYHTQYF. As DNA, the CDR3 is TGTGCCAGCAGGAGGACTAGTTACCATACGCAGTATTTT.